These 30 T cell receptor beta chains were sequenced from one sample in a study of cytomegalovirus exposure and HLA in healthy donors. The PCR made use of 60 Vbeta and 13 Jbeta primers. The table came from immunoSEQ multiplex PCR; TCRdb's copy has only in-frame clones and leaves some out. The sample shows about 50,000 clones, 72% of them seen only once. Specimen: PBMCs. The source is a woman between 45 and 60 years old in good health and CMV-seronegative.

The chain uses TRBV7-9 and TRBJ2-5; weak D call: TRBD1 (5 bases). Trimming stripped 1 base from V and 4 bases from J, with 10 bases between. This CDR3 is built from 14 residues. CDR1 and CDR2 from the germline V gene are SEHNR and FQNEAQ (reference sequence). The CDR3 sequence: CASSLGPGIETQYF. Written as DNA, the CDR3 is TGTGCCAGCAGCTTAGGTCCAGGGATAGAGACCCAGTACTTC.

The chain employs TRBV7-2 and TRBJ2-3; TRBD2 aligns across 8 bases. Per the germline V gene, CDR1 is SGHTA and CDR2 is FQGNSA. V trimming: 5 bases; J trimming: 6 bases; junction bases outside the gene matches: 7. The CDR3 totals 14 residues. The CDR3: CASSLRGADDTQYF. In DNA form, the CDR3 reads TGTGCCAGCAGCCTGCGGGGGGCCGACGATACGCAGTATTTT.

This clone was detected only a few times. The chain employs TRBV7-8 and TRBJ2-1; D might be TRBD1 (5 bases). Per germline, CDR1 SGHVS and CDR2 FQNEAQ. The CDR3 has 13 residues. V was clipped by 4 bases and J by 6 bases, with 10 bases between them. The CDR3 DNA sequence: TGTGCCAGCAGCTACGACAGAGCCAATGAGCAGTTCTTC. Its translation is CASSYDRANEQFF.

The chain carries TRBV29-1 and TRBJ2-1; TRBD1 is a possible D gene (6 bases). The V gene lost 1 base and the J gene lost 6 bases, with 13 bases spanning the gap. Germline-derived CDR1 and CDR2 are SQVTM and ANQGSEA. The CDR3 is made up of 14 amino acids. The chain's CDR3 is CSVEVGARTNEQFF. The CDR3 DNA follows: TGCAGCGTTGAAGTGGGGGCGAGGACCAATGAGCAGTTCTTC.

In DNA form, the CDR3 reads TGTGCCTGGAAAACCGGGACTAGCTCCTACAATGAGCAGTTCTTC. Translating it yields CAWKTGTSSYNEQFF. This chain connects TRBV30 to TRBJ2-1, with TRBD2 identical over 8 bases. V dropped 4 bases and J dropped 0; count of bases not matched to a gene: 5. CDR1 and CDR2 from the germline V gene are GTSNPN and SVGIG (reference sequence). The CDR3 has 15 amino acids.

The chain employs TRBV27 and TRBJ2-7, with 9 bases lining up with TRBD1. This CDR3 comprises 14 residues. After removal of 5 bases from V and 6 bases from J, the junction contained 8 bases not matched to a gene. Germline V gene data show CDR1 as MNHEY and CDR2 as SMNVEV (reference sequence). CDR3 sequence: CASSPRTGDGEQYF. Written as DNA, the CDR3 is TGTGCCAGCAGTCCGAGGACAGGGGACGGCGAGCAGTACTTC.

The chain combines TRBV7-9 with TRBJ1-4; D is unresolved. CDR3 length: 14 residues. Per the germline V gene, CDR1 is SEHNR and CDR2 is FQNEAQ (reference sequence). Between the trimmed V and J ends, which lost 5 bases and 8 bases, there was a span of 15 bases. The CDR3 nucleotides are TGTGCCAGCAGCGCACCCATCTCAGGCGAAAAACTGTTTTTT. It yields the protein CASSAPISGEKLFF. The full variable domain, in which reference TRBV7-9 and TRBJ1-4 provide the parts outside the CDR3, is DTGVSQNPRHKITKRGQNVTFRCDPISEHNRLYWYRQTLGQGPEFLTYFQNEAQLEKSRLLSDRFSAERPKGSFSTLEIQRTEQGDSAMYLCASSAPISGEKLFFGSGTQLSVL.

This chain links TRBV20-1 with TRBJ2-7; D remains unclear. Trimming shortened V by 2 bases and J by 3 bases, and 5 bases separated the two germline ends. This CDR3 has 11 residues. Germline V CDR1 and CDR2: DFQATT, SNEGSKA (reference sequence). CDR3 DNA: TGCAGTGCTAGATTCGGCTACGAGCAGTACTTC. Residues: CSARFGYEQYF.

The chain is built from TRBV11-2 and TRBJ1-1; TRBD1 is a possible D gene (6 bases). The germline V gene has CDR1 SGHAT and CDR2 FQNNGV. V was cut by 3 bases and J by 0 bases, with 14 bases left in between. The CDR3 sequence is 16 residues long. The CDR3 reads CASSFGSGAMNTEAFF. The CDR3 DNA reads as TGTGCCAGCAGCTTTGGGTCAGGGGCTATGAACACTGAAGCTTTCTTT.

The chain combines TRBV5-4 with TRBJ2-5; 9 nucleotides agree with TRBD2. CDR3 length: 14 amino acids. The V gene's germline CDR1 is SGHNT and CDR2 YYREEE (reference sequence). Trimming at V came to 4 bases and at J to 3 bases, leaving 4 bases not matched to a gene. The CDR3, as DNA: TGTGCCAGCAGCGGCGGGGGGGCAGAAGAGACCCAGTACTTC. It specifies CASSGGGAEETQYF.

The chain links TRBV28 to TRBJ2-7, with a weak D call TRBD2 (5 bases). The ends were cut back, 3 bases at V and 0 bases at J, with 9 bases in the middle. The CDR3 runs to 14 residues. The germline V gene encodes CDR1 MDHEN and CDR2 SYDVKM. CDR3 in DNA: TGTGCCAGCAGTTTCCGGGGTTTCTCCTACGAGCAGTACTTC. This sequence encodes CASSFRGFSYEQYF.

This clone was counted a few times. The chain employs TRBV19 and TRBJ1-5; tentative D call: TRBD1 (5 bases). Germline assignment: CDR1 LNHDA and CDR2 SQIVND (reference sequence). V was pared by 7 bases and J by 0 bases, with 19 bases between. The length of the CDR3 is 17 residues. The CDR3 reads CASTLGRGPNSNQPQHF. CDR3 DNA sequence: TGTGCCAGTACCTTGGGAAGGGGCCCAAATAGCAATCAGCCCCAGCATTTT.

The chain employs TRBV7-3 and TRBJ2-7, with 8 bases matching TRBD1. V trimming: 5 bases; J trimming: 2 bases; junction bases outside the gene matches: 11. This CDR3 region has 16 residues. The germline V gene encodes CDR1 SGHTA and CDR2 FQGTGA. DNA of the CDR3: TGTGCCAGCAGCACCCCGAGGACAGGGCCCCCCTACGAGCAGTACTTC. It is translated as CASSTPRTGPPYEQYF. Looking up the rest from reference TRBV7-3 and TRBJ2-7 gives the full variable domain: GAGVSQTPSNKVTEKGKYVELRCDPISGHTALYWYRQSLGQGPEFLIYFQGTGAADDSGLPNDRFFAVRPEGSVSTLKIQRTERGDSAVYLCASSTPRTGPPYEQYFGPGTRLTVT.

CDR3 loop: CSVAGGTGNTIYF. CDR3 DNA: TGCAGCGTTGCGGGGGGTACTGGAAACACCATATATTTT. V gene TRBV29-1 combines with J gene TRBJ1-3, with D perhaps matching TRBD1 (5 bases). The CDR3 runs 13 residues. Looked up from germline, CDR1 is SQVTM and CDR2 is ANQGSEA. V was cut by 4 bases and J by 2 bases, with 9 bases left in between. Looking up the rest from reference TRBV29-1 and TRBJ1-3 gives the full variable domain: SAVISQKPSRDICQRGTSLTIQCQVDSQVTMMFWYRQQPGQSLTLIATANQGSEATYESGFVIDKFPISRPNLTFSTLTVSNMSPEDSSIYLCSVAGGTGNTIYFGEGSWLTVV.

The rearrangement uses TRBV29-1 and TRBJ1-1; 8 bases map to TRBD1. The germline gives CDR1 SQVTM, CDR2 ANQGSEA. The ends lost 7 bases at V and 6 bases at J; junction bases unmatched: 10. The CDR3 runs 13 residues. As DNA, the CDR3 is TGCAGCGCCCAGGGGGCGAGGTGGGCTGAAGCTTTCTTT. Translation gives CSAQGARWAEAFF.

This rearrangement joins TRBV6-6 to TRBJ2-5, with D possibly being TRBD2 (6 bases). Deletions cut 2 bases from V and 5 bases from J, with 15 bases between. The length of the CDR3 is 15 residues. Germline lookup yields CDR1 MNHNY and CDR2 SVGAGI (reference sequence). CDR3 in DNA: TGTGCCAGCAGTTACCCCCTGGGCGGGATGGAGACCCAGTACTTC. Its translation is CASSYPLGGMETQYF.

This rearrangement joins TRBV5-3 to TRBJ1-5, with D hard to call. TRBV5-3 is labeled an ORF, and its function is uncertain. Trimming pared 8 bases from V and 10 bases from J, leaving 19 bases between. The CDR3 has 13 residues. This chain's CDR3 is CASHRSGREPQHF. CDR3 bases: TGTGCCAGTCACAGAAGCGGGCGAGAACCCCAGCATTTT.

This chain joins TRBV7-3 and TRBJ2-5; TRBD1 is a possible D gene (6 bases). CDR3 length: 13 residues. Trimming removed 5 bases from V and 5 bases from J, with 12 bases in between. Looked up from germline, CDR1 is SGHTA and CDR2 is FQGTGA. The CDR3 DNA reads TGTGCCAGCAGCGGCCCAGGGGCCGAGACCCAGTACTTC. Protein sequence: CASSGPGAETQYF.

The CDR3: CASSLSGANVLTF. In nucleotides, the CDR3 is TGCGCCAGCAGCCTCTCTGGGGCCAACGTCCTGACTTTC. The chain joins TRBV5-1 to TRBJ2-6; D remains ambiguous. The CDR3 sequence is 13 residues long. Trimming pared 4 bases from V and 0 bases from J, leaving 2 bases between. CDR1 and CDR2 from the germline V gene are SGHRS and YFSETQ.

The V call is TRBV9, the J call TRBJ2-7, with 8 bases aligning to TRBD1. The germline V gene encodes CDR1 SGDLS and CDR2 YYNGEE. This CDR3 is built from 16 residues. V lost 9 bases, J lost 1 base, and 15 bases stayed unmatched. The CDR3 loop is CANTLNQDRESYEQYF. Here the CDR3 DNA reads TGTGCCAACACCTTAAACCAGGACAGGGAATCCTACGAGCAGTACTTC.

This chain links TRBV13 with TRBJ2-5, with 7 bases lining up with TRBD1. V was clipped by 0 bases and J by 0 bases; unmatched bases: 4. This CDR3 has 16 residues. CDR1 and CDR2 from the germline V gene are PRHDT and FYEKMQ (reference sequence). CDR3 coding DNA: TGTGCCAGCAGCTTAGGTCGGGACAGCTACCAAGAGACCCAGTACTTC. It yields the protein CASSLGRDSYQETQYF.

The chain recombines TRBV7-9 with TRBJ2-6; D ambiguous. The ends were cut back, 5 bases at V and 2 bases at J, with 10 bases in the middle. Germline CDR1 and CDR2: SEHNR and FQNEAQ (reference sequence). CDR3 length: 15 residues. CDR3 nucleotides: TGTGCCAGCAGCAGACTTGGCACTGGGGCCAACGTCCTGACTTTC. Its protein is CASSRLGTGANVLTF.

Regarding this clone: Compared with germline, one end of the junction differs, possibly owing to a read error. CDR3 DNA sequence: TGTGTCAGCAGGACCGGGACAAAGATGAACACTGAAGCTTTCTTT. This translates into CVSRTGTKMNTEAFF. The J gene is TRBJ1-1, the V gene TRBV27, with D tentatively TRBD1 (6 bases). Germline CDR1 MNHEY, CDR2 SMNVEV (reference sequence). This CDR3 is built from 15 residues.

The chain joins TRBV11-3 to TRBJ2-5; 10 bases agree with TRBD1. This CDR3 is built from 14 residues. Unmatched junction bases numbered 5, after V lost 5 bases and J lost 5 bases. Germline lookup yields CDR1 SGHNT and CDR2 YENEEA. This chain's CDR3 is CASSTGTGAETQYF. In DNA, the CDR3 is TGTGCCAGCAGCACCGGGACAGGGGCTGAGACCCAGTACTTC.

V and J are TRBV28 and TRBJ1-6; 9 bases line up with TRBD1. CDR1 is MDHEN, CDR2 SYDVKM, per germline. Trimming cost V 7 bases and J 11 bases; bases outside gene matches: 9. The CDR3 sequence is 14 residues long. CDR3 sequence (DNA): TGTGCCAGCAAACGGACAGGGGAAAATCCACCCCTCCACTTT. Encoded protein: CASKRTGENPPLHF.

The V and J genes are TRBV7-9 and TRBJ2-1, with 9 nucleotides matching TRBD2. The CDR3 contains 16 residues. CDR1 is SEHNR and CDR2 is FQNEAQ in the germline V gene (reference sequence). J lost 1 base, V lost 5 bases, and 6 bases had no gene match. CDR3 protein: CASSPSGGLSYNEQFF. CDR3 sequence (DNA): TGTGCCAGCAGCCCCAGCGGGGGGTTATCCTACAATGAGCAGTTCTTC.

This clone was observed once. This chain connects TRBV6-5 to TRBJ2-7, with a possible D match to TRBD2 (6 bases). Trimming removed 6 bases from V and 6 bases from J, with 15 bases in between. The germline V gene has CDR1 MNHEY and CDR2 SVGAGI. This CDR3 region has 13 residues. Here the CDR3 reads CASRQLAPPEQYF. CDR3 bases: TGTGCCAGCAGACAACTAGCACCCCCCGAGCAGTACTTC.

The gene calls are TRBV7-9 and TRBJ2-1, with D possibly matching TRBD2 (5 bases). Germline V gene data show CDR1 as SEHNR and CDR2 as FQNEAQ (reference sequence). This CDR3 has 12 amino acids. V shed 4 bases and J shed 10 bases, with 11 bases lying between them. The CDR3 spells CASSSIAYEQFF. The CDR3 DNA is TGTGCCAGCAGCTCCATAGCGTACGAGCAGTTCTTC. Full variable domain (outside the CDR3, taken from reference TRBV7-9 and TRBJ2-1): DTGVSQNPRHKITKRGQNVTFRCDPISEHNRLYWYRQTLGQGPEFLTYFQNEAQLEKSRLLSDRFSAERPKGSFSTLEIQRTEQGDSAMYLCASSSIAYEQFFGPGTRLTVL.

The rearrangement uses TRBV14 and TRBJ2-3; D might be TRBD2 (6 bases). V lost 1 base and J lost 6, with 14 bases in between. Per germline, CDR1 SGHDN and CDR2 FVKESK. The CDR3 extends over 15 amino acids. This CDR3 reads CASSQVGGGTDTQYF. CDR3 nucleotides: TGTGCCAGCAGCCAAGTTGGGGGAGGTACCGATACGCAGTATTTT.

The rearrangement links TRBV10-3 to TRBJ2-7, with 8 bases identical to TRBD2. This CDR3 is 14 amino acids long. Unmatched junction bases numbered 5, after V lost 5 bases and J lost 2 bases. Germline V gene data show CDR1 as ENHRY and CDR2 as SYGVKD. The DNA for the CDR3 is TGTGCCATCAGTTCAAGCGGGGGCCCCTACGAGCAGTACTTC. Amino acids: CAISSSGGPYEQYF.